This TCR beta chain was found in a study of blood T cell repertoires in COVID-19. About the study: Specimens from acute and convalescent COVID-19 originated in the United States, Italy and Spain. PBMCs, B-cell-depleted T cells, or T cells provided the cDNA or gDNA that made up the material.

Original methodology: Amplified reference gene primers provided the basis for estimating nucleated cell counts. TCRdb's table, derived via immunoSEQ multiplex PCR, lists solely in-frame clones and lacks some. The D gene and trimming were derived from the DNA, and the V and J assignments and clone size from that table. The data show some 120,000 clones, around 89% seen once. The trim removed 0 bases at V and 1 base at J, leaving 6 bases unmatched. CDR3 length: 18 residues. Germline CDR1 is SGHRS and CDR2 is YFSETQ. Material: peripheral blood. The TCR originated in a man aged 50 to 59 with acute or convalescent COVID-19. The rearrangement joins TRBV5-1 to TRBJ2-2, with 10 bases aligning to TRBD2. CDR3 residues: CASSLGLAGRGNTGELFF. CDR3 in DNA: TGCGCCAGCAGCTTGGGACTAGCGGGTAGGGGGAACACCGGGGAGCTGTTTTTT.